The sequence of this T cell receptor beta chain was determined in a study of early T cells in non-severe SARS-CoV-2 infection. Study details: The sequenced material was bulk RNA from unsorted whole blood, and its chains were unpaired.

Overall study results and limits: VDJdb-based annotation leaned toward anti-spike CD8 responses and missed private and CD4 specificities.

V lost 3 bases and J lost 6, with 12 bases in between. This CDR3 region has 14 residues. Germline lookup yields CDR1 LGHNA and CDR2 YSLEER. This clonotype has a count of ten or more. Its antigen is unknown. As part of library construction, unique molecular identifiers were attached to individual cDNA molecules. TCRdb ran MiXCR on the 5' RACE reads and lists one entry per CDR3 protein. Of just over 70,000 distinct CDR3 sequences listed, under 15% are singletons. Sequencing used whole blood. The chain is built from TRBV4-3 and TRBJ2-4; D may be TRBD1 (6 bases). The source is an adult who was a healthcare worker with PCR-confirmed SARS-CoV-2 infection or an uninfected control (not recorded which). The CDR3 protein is CASSQRRDTNIQYF. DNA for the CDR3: TGCGCCAGCAGCCAGCGCAGGGACACAAACATTCAGTACTTC.